This T cell receptor (beta chain) was sequenced for a study of CD8 T cells in ankylosing spondylitis. MiXCR was run by TCRdb on the 5' RACE reads, yielding one entry per CDR3 protein. Of roughly 150,000 distinct CDR3 sequences in the sample, about 32% are singletons; the top ten hold 6%. CDR3 size: 16 residues. CDR1 SGHTA and CDR2 FQGNSA come from the germline V gene. Trimming took off 4 bases at V and 0 bases at J, with 16 bases between the two ends. A note on this clonotype: The antigen is not known.

Study-level points and caveats: Earlier work had already found some motif variants in reactive arthritis synovial fluid and blood.

The V gene is TRBV7-2, the J gene TRBJ2-7; TRBD2 might be the D (6 bases). The sequence was obtained from a male donor with ankylosing spondylitis. Sequencing input: synovial fluid, either unsorted or a sorted T cell fraction (not recorded which). This CDR3 is CASSSWDSRSSYEQYF. CDR3 DNA: TGTGCCAGCAGCTCCTGGGACTCCCGCAGCTCCTACGAGCAGTACTTC.